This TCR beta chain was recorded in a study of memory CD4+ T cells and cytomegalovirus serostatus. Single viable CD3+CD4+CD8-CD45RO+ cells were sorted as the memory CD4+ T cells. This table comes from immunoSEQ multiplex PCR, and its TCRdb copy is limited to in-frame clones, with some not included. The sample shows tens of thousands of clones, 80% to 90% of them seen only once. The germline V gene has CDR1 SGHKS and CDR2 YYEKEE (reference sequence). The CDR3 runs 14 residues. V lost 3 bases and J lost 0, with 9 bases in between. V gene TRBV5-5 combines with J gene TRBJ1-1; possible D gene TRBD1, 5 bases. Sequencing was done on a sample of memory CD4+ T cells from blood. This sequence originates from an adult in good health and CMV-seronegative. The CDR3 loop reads CASSSTAVNTEAFF. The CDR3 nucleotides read TGTGCCAGCAGCTCGACAGCAGTGAACACTGAAGCTTTCTTT.